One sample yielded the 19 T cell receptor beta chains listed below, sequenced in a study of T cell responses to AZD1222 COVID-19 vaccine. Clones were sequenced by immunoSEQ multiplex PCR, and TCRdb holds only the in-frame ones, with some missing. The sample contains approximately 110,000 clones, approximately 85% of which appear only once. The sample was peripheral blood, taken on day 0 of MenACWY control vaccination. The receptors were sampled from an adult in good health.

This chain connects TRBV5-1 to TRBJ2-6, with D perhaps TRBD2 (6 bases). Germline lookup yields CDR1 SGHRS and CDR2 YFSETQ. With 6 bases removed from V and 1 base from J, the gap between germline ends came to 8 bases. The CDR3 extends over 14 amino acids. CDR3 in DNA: TGCGCCAGCACCGGGGGATCTGGGGCCAACGTCCTGACTTTC. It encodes CASTGGSGANVLTF. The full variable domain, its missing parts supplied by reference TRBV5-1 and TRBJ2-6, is KAGVTQTPRYLIKTRGQQVTLSCSPISGHRSVSWYQQTPGQGLQFLFEYFSETQRNKGNFPGRFSGRQFSNSRSEMNVSTLELGDSALYLCASTGGSGANVLTFGAGSRLTVL.

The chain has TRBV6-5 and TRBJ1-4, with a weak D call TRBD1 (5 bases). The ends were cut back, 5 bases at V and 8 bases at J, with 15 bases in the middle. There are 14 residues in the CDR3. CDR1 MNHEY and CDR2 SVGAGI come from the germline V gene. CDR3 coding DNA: TGTGCCAGCAGTCGAGGGGTGACGGGCGAAAAACTGTTTTTT. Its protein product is CASSRGVTGEKLFF.

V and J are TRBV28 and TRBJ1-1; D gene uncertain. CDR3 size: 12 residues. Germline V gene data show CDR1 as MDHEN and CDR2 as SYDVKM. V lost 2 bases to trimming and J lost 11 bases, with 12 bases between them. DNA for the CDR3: TGTGCCAGCAGTTTACCCGATCCTCCGGCTTTCTTT. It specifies CASSLPDPPAFF.

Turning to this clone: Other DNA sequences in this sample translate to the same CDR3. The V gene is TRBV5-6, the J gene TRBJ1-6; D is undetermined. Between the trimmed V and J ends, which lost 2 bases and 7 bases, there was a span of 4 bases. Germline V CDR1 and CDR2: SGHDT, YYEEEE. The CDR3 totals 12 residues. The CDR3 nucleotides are TGTGCCAGCAGCTTAGGAAATTCACCCCTCCACTTT. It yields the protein CASSLGNSPLHF.

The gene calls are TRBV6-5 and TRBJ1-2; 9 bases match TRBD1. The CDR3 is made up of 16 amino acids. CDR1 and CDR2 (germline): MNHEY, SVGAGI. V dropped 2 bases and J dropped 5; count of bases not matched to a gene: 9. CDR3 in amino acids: CASSYPPGQGWYGYTF. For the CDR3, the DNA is TGTGCCAGCAGTTACCCGCCGGGACAGGGATGGTATGGCTACACCTTC.

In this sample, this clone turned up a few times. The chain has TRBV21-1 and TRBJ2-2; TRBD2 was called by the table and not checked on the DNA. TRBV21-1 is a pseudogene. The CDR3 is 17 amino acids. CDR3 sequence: CASKPGLAGPNTGELFF. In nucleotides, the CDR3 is TGTGCCAGCAAACCAGGACTAGCGGGCCCAAACACCGGGGAGCTGTTTTTT.

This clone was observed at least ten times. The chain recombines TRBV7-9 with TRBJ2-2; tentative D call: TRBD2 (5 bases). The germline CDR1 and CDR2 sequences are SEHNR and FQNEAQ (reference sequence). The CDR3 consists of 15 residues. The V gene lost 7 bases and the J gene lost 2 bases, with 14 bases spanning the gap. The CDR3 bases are TGTGCCAGCATTGGTGGAGGCTACAACACCGGGGAGCTGTTTTTT. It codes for CASIGGGYNTGELFF.

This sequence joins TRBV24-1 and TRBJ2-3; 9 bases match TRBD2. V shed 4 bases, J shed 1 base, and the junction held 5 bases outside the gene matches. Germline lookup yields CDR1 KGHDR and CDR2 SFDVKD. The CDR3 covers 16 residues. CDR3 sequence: CATSEPSGIGTDTQYF. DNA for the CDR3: TGTGCCACCAGTGAACCTAGCGGGATTGGCACAGATACGCAGTATTTT.

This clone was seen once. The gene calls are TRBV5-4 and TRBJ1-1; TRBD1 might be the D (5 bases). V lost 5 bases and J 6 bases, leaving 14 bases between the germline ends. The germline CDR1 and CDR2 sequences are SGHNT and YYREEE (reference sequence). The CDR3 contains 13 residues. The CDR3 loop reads CASRWTTYSEAFF. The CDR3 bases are TGTGCCAGCAGGTGGACAACTTATTCTGAAGCTTTCTTT.

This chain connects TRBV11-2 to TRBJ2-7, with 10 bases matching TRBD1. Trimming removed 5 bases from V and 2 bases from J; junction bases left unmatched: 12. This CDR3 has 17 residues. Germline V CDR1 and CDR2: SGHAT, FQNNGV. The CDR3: CASSTLRDRGFTYEQYF. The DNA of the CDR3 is TGTGCCAGCAGCACCCTCCGGGACAGGGGATTCACCTACGAGCAGTACTTC.

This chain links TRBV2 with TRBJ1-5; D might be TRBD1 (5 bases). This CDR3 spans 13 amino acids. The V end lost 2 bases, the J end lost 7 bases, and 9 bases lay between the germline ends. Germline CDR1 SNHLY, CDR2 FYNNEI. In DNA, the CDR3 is TGTGCCAGCAGTGAACGGGGACCGCAGCCCCAGCATTTT. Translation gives CASSERGPQPQHF.

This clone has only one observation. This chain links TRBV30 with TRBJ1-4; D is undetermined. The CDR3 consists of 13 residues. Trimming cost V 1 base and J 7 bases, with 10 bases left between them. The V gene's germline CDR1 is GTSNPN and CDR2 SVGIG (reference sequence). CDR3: CAWSAGGREKLFF. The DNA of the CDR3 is TGTGCCTGGAGTGCCGGCGGCCGTGAAAAACTGTTTTTT.

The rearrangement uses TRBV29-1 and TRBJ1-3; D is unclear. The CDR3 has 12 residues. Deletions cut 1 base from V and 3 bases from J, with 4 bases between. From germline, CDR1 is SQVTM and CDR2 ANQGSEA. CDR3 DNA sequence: TGCAGCGTTGAAGCGGTTGGAAACACCATATATTTT. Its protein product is CSVEAVGNTIYF. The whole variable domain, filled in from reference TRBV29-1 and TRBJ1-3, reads SAVISQKPSRDICQRGTSLTIQCQVDSQVTMMFWYRQQPGQSLTLIATANQGSEATYESGFVIDKFPISRPNLTFSTLTVSNMSPEDSSIYLCSVEAVGNTIYFGEGSWLTVV.

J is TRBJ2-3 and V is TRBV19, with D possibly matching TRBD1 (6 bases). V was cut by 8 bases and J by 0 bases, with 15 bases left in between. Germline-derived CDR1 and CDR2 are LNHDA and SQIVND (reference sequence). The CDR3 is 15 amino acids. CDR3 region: CASRPGTLSTDTQYF. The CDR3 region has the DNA TGTGCCAGTCGACCCGGGACATTGAGCACAGATACGCAGTATTTT.

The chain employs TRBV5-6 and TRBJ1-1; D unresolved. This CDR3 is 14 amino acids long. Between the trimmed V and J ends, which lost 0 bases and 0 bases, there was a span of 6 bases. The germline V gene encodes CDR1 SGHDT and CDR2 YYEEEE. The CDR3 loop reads CASSLVGLNTEAFF. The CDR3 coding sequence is TGTGCCAGCAGCTTGGTGGGCCTGAACACTGAAGCTTTCTTT.

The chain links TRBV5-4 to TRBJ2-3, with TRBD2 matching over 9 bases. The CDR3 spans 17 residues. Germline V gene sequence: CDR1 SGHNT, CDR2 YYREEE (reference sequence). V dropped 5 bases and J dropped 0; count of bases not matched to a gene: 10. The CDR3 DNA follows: TGTGCCAGCAGGACGGGGACTAGCAGGGCTAGCACAGATACGCAGTATTTT. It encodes CASRTGTSRASTDTQYF.

The CDR3, as DNA: TGTGCCAGCAGCCCCGGACTAGCGGACCACAATGAGCAGTTCTTC. Translating gives CASSPGLADHNEQFF. The rearrangement uses TRBV7-8 and TRBJ2-1; 10 nucleotides agree with TRBD2. This CDR3 is built from 15 residues. Germline loops: CDR1 SGHVS, CDR2 FQNEAQ. The V and J ends lost 5 bases and 5 bases, in that order; junction bases with no gene match: 6.

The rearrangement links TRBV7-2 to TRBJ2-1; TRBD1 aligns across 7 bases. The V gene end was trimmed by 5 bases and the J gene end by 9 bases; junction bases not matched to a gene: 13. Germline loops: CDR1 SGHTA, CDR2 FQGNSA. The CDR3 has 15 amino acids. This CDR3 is CASSQRQGTIVEQFF. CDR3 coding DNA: TGTGCCAGCAGCCAAAGACAGGGCACGATCGTTGAGCAGTTCTTC.

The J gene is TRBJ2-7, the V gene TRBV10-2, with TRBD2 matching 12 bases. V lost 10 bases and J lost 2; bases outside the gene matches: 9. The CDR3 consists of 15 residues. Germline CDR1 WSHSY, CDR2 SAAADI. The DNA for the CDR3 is TGCGCCACCACACCCGGACTAGCGGGACCCTACGAGCAGTACTTC. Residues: CATTPGLAGPYEQYF.